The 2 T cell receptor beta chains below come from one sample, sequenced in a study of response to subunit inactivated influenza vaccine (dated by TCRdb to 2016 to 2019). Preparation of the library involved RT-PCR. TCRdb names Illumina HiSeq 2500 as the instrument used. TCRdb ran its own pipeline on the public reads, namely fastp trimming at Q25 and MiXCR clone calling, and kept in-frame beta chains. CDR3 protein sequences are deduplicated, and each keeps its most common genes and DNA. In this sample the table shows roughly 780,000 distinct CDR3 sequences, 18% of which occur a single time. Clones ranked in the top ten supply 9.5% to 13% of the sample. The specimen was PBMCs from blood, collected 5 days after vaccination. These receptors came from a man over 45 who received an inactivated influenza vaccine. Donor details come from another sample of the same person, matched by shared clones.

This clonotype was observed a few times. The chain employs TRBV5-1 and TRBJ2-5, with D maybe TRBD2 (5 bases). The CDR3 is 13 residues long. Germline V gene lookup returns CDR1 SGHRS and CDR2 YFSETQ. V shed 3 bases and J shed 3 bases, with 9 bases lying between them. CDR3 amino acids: CASSSPGKETQYF. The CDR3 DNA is TGCGCCAGCAGCTCCCCCGGGAAAGAGACCCAGTACTTC.

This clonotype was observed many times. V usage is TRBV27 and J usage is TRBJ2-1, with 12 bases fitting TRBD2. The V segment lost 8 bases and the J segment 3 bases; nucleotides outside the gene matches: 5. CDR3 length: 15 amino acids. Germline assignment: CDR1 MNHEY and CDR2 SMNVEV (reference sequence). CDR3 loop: CASGGLAGYYNEQFF. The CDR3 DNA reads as TGTGCCAGCGGGGGACTAGCGGGCTACTACAATGAGCAGTTCTTC.